These 19 T cell receptor beta chains share one sample of origin, sequenced in a study of T cells in localized non-small cell lung cancer. Generated by immunoSEQ multiplex PCR, the TCRdb table keeps only in-frame clones and is missing some. Of roughly 29,000 clones in the sample, about 80% are singletons; the top ten hold approximately 5.7%. The sequencing here drew on peripheral blood mononuclear cells, taken before any cancer treatment. These receptors all come from a man aged 40 to 69 with stage III lung adenocarcinoma.

The rearrangement joins TRBV2 to TRBJ1-2; TRBD1 matches at 8 bases. The junction had 11 bases not matched to a gene; V was cut back by 6 bases and J by 8 bases. CDR1 SNHLY and CDR2 FYNNEI come from the germline V gene. The CDR3 contains 14 residues. As DNA, the CDR3 is TGTGCCAGCAGGGAACAGGGGGGGACTTACGGCTACACCTTC. Amino acid sequence: CASREQGGTYGYTF.

This chain connects TRBV19 to TRBJ1-5; D call uncertain. CDR3 length: 15 residues. V was shortened by 6 bases and J by 0 bases, with 12 bases between the two germline ends. Looked up from germline, CDR1 is LNHDA and CDR2 is SQIVND (reference sequence). DNA for the CDR3: TGTGCCAGTAGCCCTCTCGGGCATAGCAATCAGCCCCAGCATTTT. This encodes CASSPLGHSNQPQHF.

The gene calls are TRBV7-9 and TRBJ1-1; D is ambiguous. The CDR3 contains 11 residues. Trimming removed 1 base from V and 5 bases from J, with 2 bases in between. CDR1 and CDR2 from the germline V gene are SEHNR and FQNEAQ (reference sequence). The CDR3 region is CASSLVTEAFF. The CDR3 region has the DNA TGTGCCAGCAGCTTAGTTACTGAAGCTTTCTTT.

The gene calls are TRBV19 and TRBJ2-2; 8 bases agree with TRBD1. Germline V gene lookup returns CDR1 LNHDA and CDR2 SQIVND (reference sequence). The length of the CDR3 is 13 residues. The V gene end was trimmed by 8 bases and the J gene end by 2 bases; junction bases not matched to a gene: 1. The DNA for the CDR3 is TGTGCCAGTGGGACAGGAAACACCGGGGAGCTGTTTTTT. It is translated as CASGTGNTGELFF.

The chain recombines TRBV6-6 with TRBJ1-6, with TRBD1 identical over 9 bases. The CDR3 loop spans 14 amino acids. In germline, CDR1 is MNHNY, CDR2 SVGAGI (reference sequence). Trimming took 8 bases from V and 9 from J; bases not matched to a gene: 8. The CDR3 bases are TGTGCCAGCCTCCCGGGACAGGGAGGTTCACCCCTCCACTTT. Amino acid sequence: CASLPGQGGSPLHF.

The gene calls are TRBV9 and TRBJ1-4, with a possible D match to TRBD1 (6 bases). Looked up from germline, CDR1 is SGDLS and CDR2 is YYNGEE. The CDR3 runs to 15 residues. The V end was cut by 2 bases, the J end by 5 bases, with 13 bases between. Here the CDR3 reads CASSVGQTKNEKLFF. The CDR3 DNA is TGTGCCAGCAGCGTCGGACAGACGAAAAATGAAAAACTGTTTTTT.

The chain joins TRBV2 to TRBJ2-7; D assignment may be TRBD1 or TRBD2 (5 bases each). Germline loops: CDR1 SNHLY, CDR2 FYNNEI. This CDR3 is 12 amino acids long. With 5 bases removed from V and 9 bases from J, the gap between germline ends came to 14 bases. As DNA, the CDR3 is TGTGCCAGCAGTAGCGATCGGGGACGGCAGTACTTC. It is translated as CASSSDRGRQYF.

CDR3 loop: CASSLFSGRSDEQYF. CDR3 coding DNA: TGTGCCAGCAGCTTATTCAGCGGGAGATCTGACGAGCAGTACTTC. The chain combines TRBV7-8 with TRBJ2-7; 8 positions match TRBD2. V was clipped by 2 bases and J by 5 bases; unmatched bases: 8. This CDR3 has 15 residues. Germline V gene sequence: CDR1 SGHVS, CDR2 FQNEAQ.

This CDR3 is CASSRDRVGEKLFF. The CDR3 DNA sequence: TGTGCCAGCAGCCGGGACAGGGTGGGCGAAAAACTGTTTTTT. The chain carries TRBV11-2 and TRBJ1-4, with 9 bases that match TRBD1. V shed 5 bases and J 8 bases; nucleotides not matched to a gene: 6. The CDR3 contains 14 residues. In germline, CDR1 is SGHAT, CDR2 FQNNGV.

This chain links TRBV6-6 with TRBJ1-1; TRBD1 might be the D (6 bases). CDR3 length: 14 amino acids. Trimming removed 5 bases from V and 0 bases from J, with 10 bases in between. Germline-derived CDR1 and CDR2 are MNHNY and SVGAGI (reference sequence). The CDR3 region is CASSPAGVNTEAFF. In DNA, the CDR3 is TGTGCCAGCAGTCCCGCAGGGGTGAACACTGAAGCTTTCTTT.

V is TRBV11-3 and J is TRBJ2-3, with 7 positions matching TRBD1. The germline V gene encodes CDR1 SGHNT and CDR2 YENEEA. The CDR3 runs to 14 residues. Trimming at V came to 5 bases and at J to 1 base, leaving 3 bases not matched to a gene. The chain's CDR3 is CASSRTGGTDTQYF. DNA of the CDR3: TGTGCCAGCAGCAGGACAGGAGGCACAGATACGCAGTATTTT.

The sample holds a few counts of this clone. The chain carries TRBV7-9 and TRBJ2-6; D unclear. Germline V CDR1 and CDR2: SEHNR, FQNEAQ (reference sequence). The CDR3 length is 15 residues. Trimming took 2 bases from V and 3 from J, leaving 8 bases between them. For the CDR3, the DNA is TGTGCCAGCAGCTTATCCTATGATGGGGCCAACGTCCTGACTTTC. Protein sequence: CASSLSYDGANVLTF. Complete variable domain (other parts from reference TRBV7-9 and TRBJ2-6): DTGVSQNPRHKITKRGQNVTFRCDPISEHNRLYWYRQTLGQGPEFLTYFQNEAQLEKSRLLSDRFSAERPKGSFSTLEIQRTEQGDSAMYLCASSLSYDGANVLTFGAGSRLTVL.

The gene calls are TRBV5-6 and TRBJ1-6; unclear D gene. The germline V and J ends were trimmed by 0 bases and 7 bases, with 17 bases remaining between them. The germline CDR1 and CDR2 sequences are SGHDT and YYEEEE. The CDR3 runs 17 residues. The CDR3, as DNA: TGTGCCAGCAGCTTGGCCGGACCGCCGATTGTAAATTCACCCCTCCACTTT. Protein sequence: CASSLAGPPIVNSPLHF.

V and J are TRBV6-1 and TRBJ2-1; 10 nucleotides align to TRBD2. The V segment lost 4 bases and the J segment 1 base; nucleotides outside the gene matches: 4. This CDR3 comprises 16 residues. Germline CDR1 reads MNHNS; CDR2 reads SASEGT. CDR3 protein: CASSVSSGGSYNEQFF. The CDR3 region has the DNA TGTGCCAGCAGTGTATCTAGCGGGGGTTCCTACAATGAGCAGTTCTTC.

This clone has more than one count but fewer than ten. The CDR3 nucleotides read TGCGCCAGCTCCCCGGGGGGGGGATTGCAGCCCCAGCATTTT. Its translation is CASSPGGGLQPQHF. The chain employs TRBV5-1 and TRBJ1-5, with a tentative D call TRBD1 (5 bases). Trimming stripped 7 bases from V and 7 bases from J, with 18 bases between. The CDR3 loop spans 14 amino acids. CDR1 is SGHRS, CDR2 YFSETQ, per germline.

V is TRBV5-5 and J is TRBJ1-2; 7 bases align to TRBD1. The CDR3 runs to 14 residues. Trimming at V came to 2 bases and at J to 4 bases, leaving 5 bases not matched to a gene. The germline CDR1 and CDR2 sequences are SGHKS and YYEKEE (reference sequence). CDR3 bases: TGTGCCAGCAGCTTAGGACAGGTCTTCTATGGCTACACCTTC. Encoded protein: CASSLGQVFYGYTF.

This clone was found once. The chain has TRBV10-3 and TRBJ2-6, with a weak D call TRBD2 (6 bases). The CDR3 is 13 amino acids. Looked up from germline, CDR1 is ENHRY and CDR2 is SYGVKD. V shed 8 bases and J shed 3 bases, with 8 bases lying between them. CDR3 in amino acids: CAIGGVGANVLTF. DNA for the CDR3: TGTGCCATCGGAGGGGTTGGGGCCAACGTCCTGACTTTC.

This sequence joins TRBV30 and TRBJ1-1; perhaps TRBD1 as D (5 bases). The CDR3 is 13 residues long. Germline assignment: CDR1 GTSNPN and CDR2 SVGIG (reference sequence). V shed 2 bases and J shed 0 bases, with 7 bases lying between them. CDR3 sequence: CAWSTGLNTEAFF. The CDR3, as DNA: TGTGCCTGGAGTACAGGCCTGAACACTGAAGCTTTCTTT.

This chain links TRBV9 with TRBJ1-3; D unclear. This CDR3 is 13 amino acids long. Trimming left V 0 bases short and J 8 bases short, with 9 bases between. The V gene's germline CDR1 is SGDLS and CDR2 YYNGEE. Here the CDR3 reads CASSVGEGDTIYF. CDR3 DNA sequence: TGTGCCAGCAGCGTAGGGGAAGGAGACACCATATATTTT.